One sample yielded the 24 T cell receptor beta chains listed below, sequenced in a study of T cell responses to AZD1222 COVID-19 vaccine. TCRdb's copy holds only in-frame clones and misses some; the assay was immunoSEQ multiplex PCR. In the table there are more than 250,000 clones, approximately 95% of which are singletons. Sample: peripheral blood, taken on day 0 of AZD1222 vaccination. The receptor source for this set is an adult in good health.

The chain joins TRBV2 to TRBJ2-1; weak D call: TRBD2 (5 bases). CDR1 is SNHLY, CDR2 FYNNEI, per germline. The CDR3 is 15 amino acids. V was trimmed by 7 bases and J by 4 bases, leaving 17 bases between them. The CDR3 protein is CASNPDLSPYNEQFF. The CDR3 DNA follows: TGTGCCAGCAATCCGGACTTGTCCCCATACAATGAGCAGTTCTTC.

CDR3 protein: CASSFSREDTQYF. CDR3 nucleotide sequence: TGTGCCAGCAGTTTCTCCCGCGAAGATACGCAGTATTTT. This chain connects TRBV28 to TRBJ2-3; unclear D gene. Trimming took off 3 bases at V and 5 bases at J, with 9 bases between the two ends. The CDR3 runs 13 residues. CDR1 and CDR2 (germline): MDHEN, SYDVKM.

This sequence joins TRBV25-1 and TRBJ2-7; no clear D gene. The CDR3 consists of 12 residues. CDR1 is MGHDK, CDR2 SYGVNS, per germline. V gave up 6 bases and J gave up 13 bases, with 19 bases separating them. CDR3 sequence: CASRDIVGDAYF. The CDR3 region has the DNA TGTGCCAGCAGGGATATAGTAGGAGACGCATACTTC.

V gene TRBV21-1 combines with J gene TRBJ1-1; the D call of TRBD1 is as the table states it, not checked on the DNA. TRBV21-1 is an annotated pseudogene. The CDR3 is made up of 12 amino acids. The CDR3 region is CASRVGTGGAFF. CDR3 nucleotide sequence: TGTGCCAGCAGGGTTGGGACAGGGGGAGCTTTCTTT.

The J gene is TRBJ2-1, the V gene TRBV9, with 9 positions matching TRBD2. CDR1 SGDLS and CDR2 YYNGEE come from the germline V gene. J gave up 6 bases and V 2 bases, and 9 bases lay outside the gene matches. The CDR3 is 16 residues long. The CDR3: CASSVSAGGAPNEQFF. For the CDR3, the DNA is TGTGCCAGCAGCGTTTCAGCGGGAGGAGCCCCCAATGAGCAGTTCTTC. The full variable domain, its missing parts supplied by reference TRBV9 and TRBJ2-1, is DSGVTQTPKHLITATGQRVTLRCSPRSGDLSVYWYQQSLDQGLQFLIQYYNGEERAKGNILERFSAQQFPDLHSELNLSSLELGDSALYFCASSVSAGGAPNEQFFGPGTRLTVL.

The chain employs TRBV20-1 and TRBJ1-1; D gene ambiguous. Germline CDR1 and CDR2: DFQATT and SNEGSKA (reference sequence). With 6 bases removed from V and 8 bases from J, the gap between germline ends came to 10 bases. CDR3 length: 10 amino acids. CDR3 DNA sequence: TGCAGTGCGCCACCCTACGAAGCTTTCTTT. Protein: CSAPPYEAFF.

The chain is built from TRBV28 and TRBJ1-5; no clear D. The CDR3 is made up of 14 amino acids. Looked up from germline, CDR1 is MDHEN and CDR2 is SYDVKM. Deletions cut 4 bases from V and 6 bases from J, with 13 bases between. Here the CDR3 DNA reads TGTGCCAGCAGTTCCCTCCCAAGTAGTCAGCCCCAGCATTTT. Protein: CASSSLPSSQPQHF.

The DNA of the CDR3 is TGTGCCAGCAGCTCCTCCGGACAGGCCTATGGCTACACCTTC. Its translation: CASSSSGQAYGYTF. J is TRBJ1-2 and V is TRBV5-4, with 7 bases matching TRBD1. Losses at the gene ends were 3 bases for V and 4 bases for J; bases not matched to a gene: 6. The CDR3 is 14 residues long. Germline loops: CDR1 SGHNT, CDR2 YYREEE (reference sequence).

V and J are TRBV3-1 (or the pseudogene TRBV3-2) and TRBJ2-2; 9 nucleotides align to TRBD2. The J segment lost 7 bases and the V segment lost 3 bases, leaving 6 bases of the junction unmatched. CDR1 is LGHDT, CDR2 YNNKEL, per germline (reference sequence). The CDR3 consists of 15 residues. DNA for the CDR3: TGTGCCAGCAGCCAGGTTAGCGGGAGAGGCGGGGAGCTGTTTTTT. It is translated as CASSQVSGRGGELFF.

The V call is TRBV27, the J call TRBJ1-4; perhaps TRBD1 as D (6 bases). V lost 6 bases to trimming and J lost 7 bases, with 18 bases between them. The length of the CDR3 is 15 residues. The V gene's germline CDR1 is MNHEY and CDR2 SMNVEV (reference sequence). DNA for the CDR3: TGTGCCAGCAGACCAATGGGGGGGCAGGTTGAAAAACTGTTTTTT. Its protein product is CASRPMGGQVEKLFF.

The CDR3 is CSLGPGTSGGDNEQFF. CDR3 coding DNA: TGCAGCCTCGGCCCCGGGACTAGCGGGGGGGACAATGAGCAGTTCTTC. The V and J genes are TRBV29-1 and TRBJ2-1; 16 bases line up with TRBD2. The CDR3 runs 16 residues. V lost 8 bases and J lost 5; bases outside the gene matches: 9. Germline assignment: CDR1 SQVTM and CDR2 ANQGSEA.

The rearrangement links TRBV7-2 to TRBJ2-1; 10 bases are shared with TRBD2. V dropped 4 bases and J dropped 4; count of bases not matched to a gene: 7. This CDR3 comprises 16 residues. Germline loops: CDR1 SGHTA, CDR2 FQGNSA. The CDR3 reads CASSSSGTSAYNEQFF. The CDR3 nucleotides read TGTGCCAGCAGCTCCTCCGGGACTAGCGCATACAATGAGCAGTTCTTC.

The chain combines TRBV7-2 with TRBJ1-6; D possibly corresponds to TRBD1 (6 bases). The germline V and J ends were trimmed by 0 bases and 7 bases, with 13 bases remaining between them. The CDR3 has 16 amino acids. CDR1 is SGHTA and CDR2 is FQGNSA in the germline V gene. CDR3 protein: CASSLARPGANSPLHF. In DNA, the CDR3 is TGTGCCAGCAGCTTAGCCCGACCGGGGGCGAATTCACCCCTCCACTTT.

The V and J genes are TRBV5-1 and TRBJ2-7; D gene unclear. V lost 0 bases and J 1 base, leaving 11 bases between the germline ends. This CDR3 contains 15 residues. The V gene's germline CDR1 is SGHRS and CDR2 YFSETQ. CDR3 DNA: TGCGCCAGCAGCTTGGGTGGCGCGTCATCCTACGAGCAGTACTTC. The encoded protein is CASSLGGASSYEQYF.

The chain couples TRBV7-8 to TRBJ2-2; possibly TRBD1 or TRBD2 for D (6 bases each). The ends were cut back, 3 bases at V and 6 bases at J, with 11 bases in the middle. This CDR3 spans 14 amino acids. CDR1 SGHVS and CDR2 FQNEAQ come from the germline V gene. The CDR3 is CASSFSGGPGELFF. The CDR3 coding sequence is TGTGCCAGCAGCTTCTCCGGGGGCCCCGGGGAGCTGTTTTTT.

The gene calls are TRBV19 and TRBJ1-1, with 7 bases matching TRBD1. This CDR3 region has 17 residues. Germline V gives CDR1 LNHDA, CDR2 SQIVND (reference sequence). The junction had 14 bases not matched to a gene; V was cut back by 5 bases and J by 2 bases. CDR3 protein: CASSSSTGSLSNTEAFF. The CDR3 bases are TGTGCCAGTAGTTCATCGACAGGGAGCCTTTCTAACACTGAAGCTTTCTTT.

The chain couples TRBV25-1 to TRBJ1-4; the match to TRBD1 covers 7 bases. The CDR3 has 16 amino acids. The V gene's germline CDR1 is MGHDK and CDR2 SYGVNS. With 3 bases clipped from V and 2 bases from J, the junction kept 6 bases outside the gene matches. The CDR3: CASSEGFRGTNEKLFF. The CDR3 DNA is TGTGCCAGCAGTGAGGGCTTCAGGGGGACTAATGAAAAACTGTTTTTT.

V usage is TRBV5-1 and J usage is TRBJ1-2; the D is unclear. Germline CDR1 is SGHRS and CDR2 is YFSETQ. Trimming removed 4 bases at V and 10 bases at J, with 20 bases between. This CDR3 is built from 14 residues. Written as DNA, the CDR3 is TGCGCCAGCAGCAAACCGACCCAAGAGCGGAACTACACCTTC. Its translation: CASSKPTQERNYTF.

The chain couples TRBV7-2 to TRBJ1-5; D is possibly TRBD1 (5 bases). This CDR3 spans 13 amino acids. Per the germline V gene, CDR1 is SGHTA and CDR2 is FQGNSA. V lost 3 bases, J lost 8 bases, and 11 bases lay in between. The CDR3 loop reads CASSLGPVEPQHF. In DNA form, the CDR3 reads TGTGCCAGCAGCTTGGGGCCCGTGGAGCCCCAGCATTTT.

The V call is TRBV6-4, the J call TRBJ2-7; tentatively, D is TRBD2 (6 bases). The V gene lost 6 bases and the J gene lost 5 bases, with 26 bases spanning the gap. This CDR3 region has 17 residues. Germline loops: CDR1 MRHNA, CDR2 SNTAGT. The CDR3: CASSQSGRGYTRNEQYF. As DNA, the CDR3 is TGTGCCAGCAGCCAGTCCGGTCGGGGGTACACTCGGAACGAGCAGTACTTC.

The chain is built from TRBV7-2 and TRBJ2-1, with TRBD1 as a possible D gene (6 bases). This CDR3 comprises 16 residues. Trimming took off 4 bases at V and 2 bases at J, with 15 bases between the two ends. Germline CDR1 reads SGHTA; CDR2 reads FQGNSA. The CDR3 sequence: CASSSQGGQTYNEQFF. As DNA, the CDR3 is TGTGCCAGCAGCTCCCAAGGTGGACAGACCTACAATGAGCAGTTCTTC.

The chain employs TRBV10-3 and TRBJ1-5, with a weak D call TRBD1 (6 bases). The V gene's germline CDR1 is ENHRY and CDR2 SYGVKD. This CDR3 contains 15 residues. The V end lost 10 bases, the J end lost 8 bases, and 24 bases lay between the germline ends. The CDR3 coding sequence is TGTGCCACCGGGGGGGGGCTAGATGCTGTCGAGCCCCAGCATTTT. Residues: CATGGGLDAVEPQHF.

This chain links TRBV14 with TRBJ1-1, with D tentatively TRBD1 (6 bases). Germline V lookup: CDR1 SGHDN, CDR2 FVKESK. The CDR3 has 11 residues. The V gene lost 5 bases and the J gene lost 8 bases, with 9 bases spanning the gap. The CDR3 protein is CASSSQGEAFF. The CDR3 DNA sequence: TGTGCCAGCAGCTCCCAGGGGGAAGCTTTCTTT.

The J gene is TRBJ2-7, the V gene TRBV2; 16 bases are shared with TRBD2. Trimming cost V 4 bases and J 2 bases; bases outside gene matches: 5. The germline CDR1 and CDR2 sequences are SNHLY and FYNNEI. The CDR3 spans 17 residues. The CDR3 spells CASSGPGLAGGPYEQYF. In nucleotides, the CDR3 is TGTGCCAGCAGTGGGCCGGGACTAGCGGGGGGGCCCTACGAGCAGTACTTC.